The present entry profiles one TCR beta chain with its context. Patients at the Seattle site were enrolled during active infection and followed longitudinally. The data belong to a study of blood T cell repertoires in COVID-19. Across the whole study: Samples came from the United States, Italy and Spain, spanning acute and convalescent COVID-19. T cells, B-cell-depleted T cells, or PBMCs provided the cDNA or gDNA that served as material.

CDR1 and CDR2 (germline): DFQATT, SNEGSKA (reference sequence). V was clipped by 3 bases and J by 0 bases, with 10 bases between them. The CDR3 has 14 residues. Authors' analysis steps: Amplified reference gene primers provided the basis for estimating nucleated cell counts. The table came from immunoSEQ multiplex PCR; TCRdb's copy has only in-frame clones and leaves some out. V and J calls and clone size are as listed in that table; D and trimming were resolved from the DNA. The sample yields nearly 95,000 clones, roughly 70% seen once. The source is a man aged 65 to 79 with COVID-19, enrolled during active disease. The V and J genes are TRBV20-1 and TRBJ2-3; D is possibly TRBD2 (5 bases). The sequencing input was peripheral blood. This CDR3 reads CSASWSGSTDTQYF. CDR3 nucleotide sequence: TGCAGTGCTAGTTGGAGCGGAAGCACAGATACGCAGTATTTT.